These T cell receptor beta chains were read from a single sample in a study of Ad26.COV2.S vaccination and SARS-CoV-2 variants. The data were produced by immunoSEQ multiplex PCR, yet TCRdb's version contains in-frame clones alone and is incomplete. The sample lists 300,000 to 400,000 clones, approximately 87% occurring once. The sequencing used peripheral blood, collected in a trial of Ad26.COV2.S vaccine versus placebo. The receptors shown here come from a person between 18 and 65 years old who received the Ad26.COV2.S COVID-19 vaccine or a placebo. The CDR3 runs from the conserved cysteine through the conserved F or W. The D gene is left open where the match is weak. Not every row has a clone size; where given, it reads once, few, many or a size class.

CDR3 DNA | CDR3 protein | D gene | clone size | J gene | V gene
TGTGCCAGCTCACAGGGGGCCGGCAATCAGCCCCAGCATTTT | CASSQGAGNQPQHF | TRBD1 | few | TRBJ1-5 | TRBV25-1
TGCGCCAGCAGCCCCAAAGGTTTATCCACCGGGGAGCTGTTTTTT | CASSPKGLSTGELFF | NA | NA | TRBJ2-2 | TRBV5-1
TGTGCCAGCAGCCAATCAGGGCCCATTTTGTTTTTT | CASSQSGPILFF | NA | once | TRBJ1-4 | TRBV3-1/TRBV3-2
TGCGCCAGCAGCCCCATACGGGGTTCTTATGAAAAACTGTTTTTT | CASSPIRGSYEKLFF | NA | NA | TRBJ1-4 | TRBV5-1
TGTGCCAGCAGTCCGACAGGGTTGGACTCACCCCTCCACTTT | CASSPTGLDSPLHF | TRBD1 | NA | TRBJ1-6 | TRBV2
TGTGCCAGTAGTATCGGGGGTAACACTGAAGCTTTCTTT | CASSIGGNTEAFF | NA | few | TRBJ1-1 | TRBV19
TGTGCCAGCTCACCGCAGGGGTATCAGCCCCAGCATTTT | CASSPQGYQPQHF | NA | NA | TRBJ1-5 | TRBV18
TGTGCCAGCAGCCAAGATTTTACGCTGGTACTCCGTCCTTATGGCTACACCTTC | CASSQDFTLVLRPYGYTF | NA | NA | TRBJ1-2 | TRBV14
TGCGCCAGCAGGTTCGCGAACACCGGGGAGCTGTTTTTT | CASRFANTGELFF | NA | NA | TRBJ2-2 | TRBV10-2
TGTGCCAGCTCCCAAGGCCGGGGGGCCGGCGGGGAGCTGTTTTTT | CASSQGRGAGGELFF | NA | NA | TRBJ2-2 | TRBV3-1/TRBV3-2
TGCGCCAGCAGCTTGGAGGGGGAAGCTTTCTTT | CASSLEGEAFF | NA | NA | TRBJ1-1 | TRBV5-1
TGTGCCAGCAGCCAGGTGAACCCCTTCAGGAACACCGGGGAGCTGTTTTTT | CASSQVNPFRNTGELFF | NA | many | TRBJ2-2 | TRBV3-1/TRBV3-2
TGCGCCAGCAGCCAATACACGGGACTAGCGGGAGTGGCAGATACGCAGTATTTT | CASSQYTGLAGVADTQYF | TRBD2 | NA | TRBJ2-3 | TRBV4-3
TGTGCCAGCAGTTTAACAGACAATCAGCCCCAGCATTTT | CASSLTDNQPQHF | NA | NA | TRBJ1-5 | TRBV27
TGTGCCAGCAGTTTCCCCGCCGGGGAGCTGTTTTTT | CASSFPAGELFF | NA | NA | TRBJ2-2 | TRBV28
TGTGCCAGCAGTGGACAGGGGGGGGACACTGAAGCTTTCTTT | CASSGQGGDTEAFF | TRBD1 | NA | TRBJ1-1 | TRBV25-1
TGCGCCAGCATCTATGAGGACACACGGACCACGAATGAGCAGTTCTTC | CASIYEDTRTTNEQFF | NA | NA | TRBJ2-1 | TRBV10-2
TGCGCCAGCAGCCAAGATCCCAGGGCAGGTGAGACCCAGTACTTC | CASSQDPRAGETQYF | NA | NA | TRBJ2-5 | TRBV4-3
TGTGCCAGCGGTTATTGGGGGAGAGGGATGAGGGGCTACACCTTC | CASGYWGRGMRGYTF | NA | NA | TRBJ1-2 | TRBV7-2
TGTGCCATCAGTGAGTTGAGAAAAACTAGCGGGAGTTTAAATGAGCAGTTCTTC | CAISELRKTSGSLNEQFF | TRBD2 | NA | TRBJ2-1 | TRBV10-3
TGTGCCAGCAGTGAAATCGGGGGGCTCACTAATGAAAAACTGTTTTTT | CASSEIGGLTNEKLFF | NA | NA | TRBJ1-4 | TRBV2
TGTGCCAGCAGTTGGGGGGGACTAGCGGGAGGGGAGCAGTTCTTC | CASSWGGLAGGEQFF | TRBD2 | NA | TRBJ2-1 | TRBV6-5
TGTGCCAGCAGTCCCACCGGACAGGGAACCACTGAAGCTTTCTTT | CASSPTGQGTTEAFF | TRBD1 | NA | TRBJ1-1 | TRBV6-5
TGTGCCAGCAGCTTAGATCGGGGGGACACGGGGGCTTTCTTT | CASSLDRGDTGAFF | NA | NA | TRBJ1-1 | TRBV11-2
TGTGCCAGCTCACCACCGATGGAGGGGGCGAACAATCAGCCCCAGCATTTT | CASSPPMEGANNQPQHF | TRBD1 | NA | TRBJ1-5 | TRBV18
TGCGCCAGCAGCCAAGATCGTACATTCTCTGGAAACACCATATATTTT | CASSQDRTFSGNTIYF | NA | NA | TRBJ1-3 | TRBV4-3
TGTGCCAGCAAGCAGCGCTCTGGAAACACCATATATTTT | CASKQRSGNTIYF | NA | NA | TRBJ1-3 | TRBV5-8
TGCAGCGTGACAGGGTTAGCGGACGGCTACACCTTC | CSVTGLADGYTF | TRBD1 | NA | TRBJ1-2 | TRBV29-1
TGCGCCAGCAGCCAAGGGGGGAACGGACGCTCCTACGAGCAGTACTTC | CASSQGGNGRSYEQYF | NA | NA | TRBJ2-7 | TRBV4-1
TGTGCCAGCAGCTTGGGGACAGGACAGATCTACAATGAGCAGTTCTTC | CASSLGTGQIYNEQFF | TRBD1 | NA | TRBJ2-1 | TRBV5-8
TGCAGCGTGTTTAACACTGAAGCTTTCTTT | CSVFNTEAFF | NA | NA | TRBJ1-1 | TRBV29-1
TGTGCCAGCAGGCCTATGGACTATGGCTACACCTTC | CASRPMDYGYTF | NA | NA | TRBJ1-2 | TRBV6-6
TGTGCCAGCAGCCAAGGGGCCGCGGAGACCCAGTACTTC | CASSQGAAETQYF | NA | NA | TRBJ2-5 | TRBV14
TGTGCCATCAGTCCCAGTGGAAACACCATATATTTT | CAISPSGNTIYF | NA | NA | TRBJ1-3 | TRBV10-3
TGTGCCAGCATCTCTACGTCAGGGACAAACTATGGCTACACCTTC | CASISTSGTNYGYTF | NA | NA | TRBJ1-2 | TRBV6-1
TGTGCCAGCAGTTATTCGGGGGCGAACACTGAAGCTTTCTTT | CASSYSGANTEAFF | NA | NA | TRBJ1-1 | TRBV6-5
TGTGCCACCAGTGATTGGGGACAGGGGCACACCGGGGAGCTGTTTTTT | CATSDWGQGHTGELFF | TRBD1 | NA | TRBJ2-2 | TRBV24-1
TGTGCCAGCAGCTTATGGGCAGGGAATAGGAACACCATATATTTT | CASSLWAGNRNTIYF | NA | NA | TRBJ1-3 | TRBV7-6
TGTGCCACCAACCTGGGGGTTGGAGGGAACACTGAAGCTTTCTTT | CATNLGVGGNTEAFF | NA | NA | TRBJ1-1 | TRBV15
TGTGCCAGTAGTACCTACCCGGGACTAGCGGGGAGTAGTCCCGGGGAGCTGTTTTTT | CASSTYPGLAGSSPGELFF | TRBD2 | NA | TRBJ2-2 | TRBV19
TGTGCCAGCAGTGATGGGCGCAGCACAGATACGCAGTATTTT | CASSDGRSTDTQYF | NA | NA | TRBJ2-3 | TRBV2
TGTGCCAGCACGTCAATAGAGACCGGCTTCAATGAGCAGTTCTTC | CASTSIETGFNEQFF | NA | NA | TRBJ2-1 | TRBV21-1
TGTGCCACCAGCAGAGATGGGTTAGCGGGTCAGGGGCACACAGATACGCAGTATTTT | CATSRDGLAGQGHTDTQYF | NA | NA | TRBJ2-3 | TRBV15
TGTGCCTGGAGTGTCGGGACAGCTAATCAGCCCCAGCATTTT | CAWSVGTANQPQHF | TRBD1 | NA | TRBJ1-5 | TRBV30
TGTGCCAGCAGCCCGTCCGGGACTAGCGACTACAATGAGCAGTTCTTC | CASSPSGTSDYNEQFF | TRBD2 | NA | TRBJ2-1 | TRBV14
TGTGCCAGCCGGGACTCCACGAACACTGAAGCTTTCTTT | CASRDSTNTEAFF | NA | NA | TRBJ1-1 | TRBV12-3/TRBV12-4
TGTGCCAGCCGCACCTCAAGCTCCTATAATTCACCCCTCCACTTT | CASRTSSSYNSPLHF | NA | NA | TRBJ1-6 | TRBV7-2
TGTGCCAGCAGTTACGGGGCCAGGGGAGCCCCGGGTCAGCCCCAGCATTTT | CASSYGARGAPGQPQHF | NA | NA | TRBJ1-5 | TRBV6-2/TRBV6-3
TGCGCCAGCAGCCAATTTCTCGGGCAGCCCCAGCATTTT | CASSQFLGQPQHF | NA | NA | TRBJ1-5 | TRBV4-1
TGTGCCAGCCTGGAAGCGGGAGGGAGTTTTGAGAATGAGCAGTTCTTC | CASLEAGGSFENEQFF | TRBD2 | NA | TRBJ2-1 | TRBV7-8
TGTGCCAGCAGTTACCCCTGGACAGGGGAAGACTATGGCTACACCTTC | CASSYPWTGEDYGYTF | TRBD1 | NA | TRBJ1-2 | TRBV6-6
TGTGCCAGCTCACCCTTCGGACTAGAATCCCTTCCAGATACGCAGTATTTT | CASSPFGLESLPDTQYF | TRBD2 | NA | TRBJ2-3 | TRBV18
TGTGCCAGCAGTTACCGACAGACCACTGAAGCTTTCTTT | CASSYRQTTEAFF | NA | NA | TRBJ1-1 | TRBV6-5